A single sample is the source of the 14 T cell receptor beta chains below, sequenced in a study of cytomegalovirus exposure and HLA in healthy donors. PCR employed 60 Vbeta and 13 Jbeta primers. Sequenced by immunoSEQ multiplex PCR; TCRdb stores in-frame clones only, minus some. In the table there are 90,000 or so clones, 80% to 90% of which are singletons. Source material: PBMCs. All receptors derive from a man aged 25-45 years in good health and CMV-seropositive.

This clone was detected a few times. The chain joins TRBV6-5 to TRBJ2-3, with D tentatively TRBD2 (6 bases). This CDR3 has 12 residues. The germline gives CDR1 MNHEY, CDR2 SVGAGI. With 8 bases removed from V and 0 bases from J, the gap between germline ends came to 6 bases. Written as DNA, the CDR3 is TGTGCCAGCCGGGAGAGCACAGATACGCAGTATTTT. It encodes CASRESTDTQYF.

This chain connects TRBV27 to TRBJ2-1, with a weak D call TRBD2 (6 bases). V was shortened by 5 bases and J by 0 bases, with 17 bases between the two germline ends. This CDR3 region has 17 residues. The V gene's germline CDR1 is MNHEY and CDR2 SMNVEV (reference sequence). The CDR3 region has the DNA TGTGCCAGCAGTACGACCCTCCGGGACTTCTCCTACAATGAGCAGTTCTTC. Its protein is CASSTTLRDFSYNEQFF.

The sample holds one count of this clone. The rearrangement links TRBV2 to TRBJ2-1, with TRBD2 as a possible D gene (5 bases). CDR3 length: 11 amino acids. V lost 5 bases, J lost 8 bases, and 7 bases lay in between. The germline CDR1 and CDR2 sequences are SNHLY and FYNNEI. The CDR3 sequence: CASSSRDEQFF. In nucleotides, the CDR3 is TGTGCCAGCAGTTCGAGGGATGAGCAGTTCTTC.

This sequence joins TRBV10-3 and TRBJ2-3; TRBD1 might be the D (6 bases). Trimming removed 3 bases from V and 0 bases from J, with 16 bases in between. The CDR3 runs to 17 residues. Germline V lookup: CDR1 ENHRY, CDR2 SYGVKD. The DNA for the CDR3 is TGTGCCATCAGTGAACAACCGGGACACCCAAGCACAGATACGCAGTATTTT. Translating gives CAISEQPGHPSTDTQYF.

This rearrangement joins TRBV5-4 to TRBJ2-4; D uncertain. Germline CDR1 reads SGHNT; CDR2 reads YYREEE (reference sequence). The CDR3 spans 12 residues. The germline V and J ends were trimmed by 4 bases and 9 bases, with 11 bases remaining between them. The CDR3, as DNA: TGTGCCAGCAGCCCCCGAGATGGCATTCAGTACTTC. It encodes CASSPRDGIQYF.

The chain combines TRBV25-1 with TRBJ2-7, with D maybe TRBD1 (5 bases). Trimming took off 2 bases at V and 7 bases at J, with 12 bases between the two ends. The CDR3 consists of 13 residues. Per the germline V gene, CDR1 is MGHDK and CDR2 is SYGVNS. The CDR3 here is CASSEIDNREQYF. The CDR3 DNA is TGTGCCAGCAGTGAAATTGACAACAGGGAGCAGTACTTC.

This clone was recorded once. At one of its ends the junction is not consistent with the germline gene, which may arise from a read error. The gene calls are TRBV5-1 and TRBJ1-4, with D possibly matching TRBD1 (6 bases). This CDR3 contains 16 residues. Germline V CDR1 and CDR2: SGHRS, YFSETQ. The CDR3 is CASTLGTQATNEKLFF. The CDR3 region has the DNA TGCGCCAGCACCTTGGGGACACAAGCAACTAATGAAAAACTGTTTTTT. The full variable domain, with the rest looked up from reference TRBV5-1 and TRBJ1-4, is KAGVTQTPRYLIKTRGQQVTLSCSPISGHRSVSWYQQTPGQGLQFLFEYFSETQRNKGNFPGRFSGRQFSNSRSEMNVSTLELGDSALYLCASTLGTQATNEKLFFGSGTQLSVL.

This clone has just a few counts. The V gene is TRBV5-5, the J gene TRBJ1-5, with D perhaps TRBD1 (6 bases). The V gene lost 4 bases and the J gene lost 3 bases, with 11 bases spanning the gap. The V gene's germline CDR1 is SGHKS and CDR2 YYEKEE (reference sequence). This CDR3 has 14 residues. The CDR3 DNA follows: TGTGCCAGCAGCCCCGCAGGGGACAATCAGCCCCAGCATTTT. The encoded protein is CASSPAGDNQPQHF.

V usage is TRBV30 and J usage is TRBJ2-1; TRBD2 matches 8 bases. The trim removed 3 bases at V and 8 bases at J, leaving 3 bases unmatched. The CDR3 consists of 12 residues. Looked up from germline, CDR1 is GTSNPN and CDR2 is SVGIG (reference sequence). In nucleotides, the CDR3 is TGTGCCTGGAGCGGGAGGGGCGATGAGCAGTTCTTC. It is translated as CAWSGRGDEQFF.

This chain uses TRBV5-1 with TRBJ2-2; 11 bases are shared with TRBD2. The CDR3 is 17 amino acids. V shed 3 bases, J shed 7 bases, and the junction held 11 bases outside the gene matches. Germline-derived CDR1 and CDR2 are SGHRS and YFSETQ. In DNA form, the CDR3 reads TGCGCCAGCAGCTCGGGGGTACTAGCGGGAGTTAACGGGGAGCTGTTTTTT. This codes for CASSSGVLAGVNGELFF.

The chain has TRBV18 and TRBJ2-3; TRBD2 matches 10 bases. V gave up 2 bases and J gave up 5 bases; unmatched junction bases: 7. Germline lookup yields CDR1 KGHSH and CDR2 LQKENI. The CDR3 loop spans 16 amino acids. CDR3 DNA sequence: TGTGCCAGCTCACCAAAAGCGGGAGGGCGCCAAGATACGCAGTATTTT. It specifies CASSPKAGGRQDTQYF.

V usage is TRBV27 and J usage is TRBJ2-7, with 8 bases identical to TRBD1. Germline lookup yields CDR1 MNHEY and CDR2 SMNVEV (reference sequence). There are 15 residues in the CDR3. V lost 2 bases and J lost 4; bases outside the gene matches: 7. The CDR3 is CASSLGTGGIYEQYF. As DNA, the CDR3 is TGTGCCAGCAGTTTAGGAACAGGGGGGATATACGAGCAGTACTTC.

For the CDR3, the DNA is TGTGCCATCAGTGACCCATCTAGTGTTAACTCCTACGAGCAGTACTTC. This translates into CAISDPSSVNSYEQYF. The chain recombines TRBV10-3 with TRBJ2-7; D ambiguous. This CDR3 is built from 16 residues. Looked up from germline, CDR1 is ENHRY and CDR2 is SYGVKD. V lost 3 bases to trimming and J lost 0 bases, with 15 bases between them.

This clone has only a few counts. The rearrangement links TRBV6-4 to TRBJ1-2; 8 positions agree with TRBD1. Germline V CDR1 and CDR2: MRHNA, SNTAGT. The CDR3 contains 14 residues. The J segment lost 6 bases and the V segment lost 6 bases, leaving 9 bases of the junction unmatched. In DNA form, the CDR3 reads TGTGCCAGCAGCATGGACAGGGTGAGCGATGGCTACACCTTC. It is translated as CASSMDRVSDGYTF.